This T cell receptor (beta chain) was obtained from a study of CD8 T cells in ankylosing spondylitis (dated by TCRdb to about 2017). Regarding the research as a whole: T cell receptor beta repertoires were profiled in healthy donors and ankylosing spondylitis patients so that disease-linked TCR variants could be found. The full study cohort comprised about 25 ankylosing spondylitis patients and some 100 healthy donors. Samples of peripheral blood were taken, and for ankylosing spondylitis patients, synovial fluid was collected as well. Here is what the overall study found, with its caveats: Some of the motif variants had been reported before in the synovial fluid and blood of reactive arthritis patients, a finding that suggests common disease-initiation mechanisms. Blood from ankylosing spondylitis patients appeared to be characterized by a TCR beta motif made up of fewer than ten highly homologous amino acid variants. Significant enrichment of the disease-linked clones was reported in matched synovial fluid samples from ankylosing spondylitis patients. A CD8+ phenotype was shown by the disease-linked clones, which were found at relatively low frequencies in peripheral blood.

From the cysteine up to the phenylalanine, the CDR3 has a length of 12 residues. The CDR3 DNA has 36 bases and is translated from base 1. CDR1 and CDR2, looked up from the germline V gene (reference sequence), are DFQATT and SNEGSKA. V is reduced by 6 bases and J by 6 bases, leaving a spacing of 14 bases between them. This clonotype has at least ten counts. The target of this receptor is not known. Base qualities are not provided; no much larger clone lies one nucleotide away. The sequencer listed for this sample is Illumina HiSeq 2500. Quantitative 5'-RACE with molecular barcodes was the method used to prepare the TCR beta libraries. The published analysis was carried out like this. A new computational method based on a probabilistic model of VDJ rearrangement was used to identify disease-linked TCR variants. The public reads were reanalyzed by TCRdb: fastp trimming at Q25, MiXCR alignment, in-frame beta chains only. Rows are unified per CDR3 protein, each entry keeping the most common DNA and genes. These V and J calls rely on TCRdb rather than the paper's analysis. The sample profile shows some 240,000 distinct CDR3 sequences; 8.6% of them were found once. Almost 7% of the sample is taken by the ten largest.

The sequence was obtained from a male donor with ankylosing spondylitis or in good health (not recorded which). The chain was built from TRBV20-1 and TRBJ1-1, and perhaps TRBD1 as D gene, on 5 matching bases. Sequences were obtained from blood, either unsorted or a sorted T cell fraction (not recorded which). The sequenced DNA: TGCAGTGCCACCGGGGCCAACGCTGAAGCTTTCTTT. This encodes CSATGANAEAFF.